These 27 T cell receptor beta chains came from one sample sequenced in a study of blood T cell repertoires in COVID-19. Here immunoSEQ multiplex PCR was the method, and the copy in TCRdb shows in-frame clones only, minus some. The repertoire includes hundreds of thousands of clones, 75% to 90% of them detected once, and roughly 1.6% sits in the top ten. Sequencing was done on a sample of peripheral blood. These receptors all come from a woman aged 40 to 55 who had recovered from COVID-19.

This clone was counted many times. V gene TRBV28 combines with J gene TRBJ1-6; a weak D match, TRBD1 (5 bases). This CDR3 has 12 residues. Looked up from germline, CDR1 is MDHEN and CDR2 is SYDVKM. Trimming took 5 bases from V and 13 from J, leaving 12 bases between them. The CDR3 protein is CASSPQRGPLHF. CDR3 DNA sequence: TGTGCCAGCAGTCCCCAAAGGGGCCCCCTCCACTTT. Looking up the rest from reference TRBV28 and TRBJ1-6 gives the full variable domain: DVKVTQSSRYLVKRTGEKVFLECVQDMDHENMFWYRQDPGLGLRLIYFSYDVKMKEKGDIPEGYSVSREKKERFSLILESASTNQTSMYLCASSPQRGPLHFGNGTRLTVT.

The genes are TRBV13 and TRBJ2-7; weak D call: TRBD2 (6 bases). The CDR3 is made up of 15 amino acids. Germline assignment: CDR1 PRHDT and CDR2 FYEKMQ (reference sequence). Trimming pared 4 bases from V and 2 bases from J, leaving 15 bases between. The DNA for the CDR3 is TGTGCCAGCAGCTCCCGACGGGGGTTTGCCTACGAGCAGTACTTC. Its protein product is CASSSRRGFAYEQYF.

This clone came up once. The V and J genes are TRBV9 and TRBJ2-7; 9 bases match TRBD1. CDR3 length: 15 amino acids. Trimming cost V 4 bases and J 4 bases; bases outside gene matches: 9. In germline, CDR1 is SGDLS, CDR2 YYNGEE. CDR3 loop: CASSPTGTGIYEQYF. CDR3 in DNA: TGTGCCAGCAGCCCGACCGGGACAGGGATATACGAGCAGTACTTC.

The rearrangement uses TRBV12-3 or TRBV12-4 and TRBJ2-1; possible D gene TRBD1, 6 bases. V shed 6 bases and J shed 8 bases, with 14 bases lying between them. The CDR3 has 13 residues. Here the CDR3 DNA reads TGTGCCAGCAGCCCAAACAGGGTTTATGAGCAGTTCTTC. This sequence encodes CASSPNRVYEQFF.

The V and J genes are TRBV6-5 and TRBJ1-2, with 8 bases that match TRBD1. The trim removed 5 bases at V and 4 bases at J, leaving 3 bases unmatched. The CDR3 runs 13 residues. Germline assignment: CDR1 MNHEY and CDR2 SVGAGI. The CDR3 coding sequence is TGTGCCAGCAGTCCGGACAGGGTCTATGGCTACACCTTC. It yields the protein CASSPDRVYGYTF.

The genes are TRBV13 and TRBJ2-1; 15 positions agree with TRBD2. The CDR3 runs 16 residues. The J segment lost 9 bases and the V segment lost 6 bases, leaving 9 bases of the junction unmatched. Germline V gene sequence: CDR1 PRHDT, CDR2 FYEKMQ (reference sequence). The CDR3 sequence is CASREGLAGGMGEQFF. The CDR3 DNA sequence: TGTGCCAGCAGGGAGGGACTAGCGGGGGGAATGGGTGAGCAGTTCTTC.

CDR3: CASKTENTGELFF. The CDR3 DNA reads as TGTGCCAGCAAAACAGAGAACACCGGGGAGCTGTTTTTT. The V and J genes are TRBV25-1 and TRBJ2-2; D remains unclear. The CDR3 runs 13 residues. Germline CDR1 MGHDK, CDR2 SYGVNS. V lost 7 bases to trimming and J lost 1 base, with 7 bases between them.

J is TRBJ2-7 and V is TRBV9; 7 bases map to TRBD2. Per the germline V gene, CDR1 is SGDLS and CDR2 is YYNGEE. The CDR3 loop spans 14 amino acids. V was pared by 4 bases and J by 4 bases, with 8 bases of the junction left unmatched. CDR3 nucleotides: TGTGCCAGCAGCCCCGGAGGGAGGGTATACGAGCAGTACTTC. Translating gives CASSPGGRVYEQYF.

The rearrangement links TRBV12-3 or TRBV12-4 to TRBJ1-2, with 7 positions matching TRBD1. The CDR3 has 12 residues. V was pared by 5 bases and J by 7 bases, with 4 bases of the junction left unmatched. As DNA, the CDR3 is TGTGCCAGCAGTGCTGACAGGGCTGGCTACACCTTC. Translation gives CASSADRAGYTF.

The chain carries TRBV15 and TRBJ1-5; no clear D gene. Germline V gene lookup returns CDR1 LNHNV and CDR2 YYDKDF (reference sequence). The CDR3 consists of 16 residues. V was pared by 0 bases and J by 0 bases, with 9 bases between. The CDR3 region has the DNA TGTGCCACCAGCAGAGATGGAGGAAGTAGCAATCAGCCCCAGCATTTT. Residues: CATSRDGGSSNQPQHF.

V is TRBV7-3 and J is TRBJ1-4; tentatively, D is TRBD1 (6 bases). Deletions cut 5 bases from V and 7 bases from J, with 11 bases between. Germline V lookup: CDR1 SGHTA, CDR2 FQGTGA. This CDR3 contains 13 residues. The CDR3 spells CASSRGQSEKLFF. Written as DNA, the CDR3 is TGTGCCAGCAGCCGCGGACAGTCTGAAAAACTGTTTTTT.

This clone was counted once. J is TRBJ1-2 and V is TRBV9, with unresolved D. The CDR3 extends over 12 amino acids. The germline gives CDR1 SGDLS, CDR2 YYNGEE. Trimming pared 3 bases from V and 8 bases from J, leaving 11 bases between. CDR3 sequence reads: CASSATGRGYTF. The CDR3 DNA reads as TGTGCCAGCAGCGCGACTGGAAGGGGCTACACCTTC.

The chain links TRBV19 to TRBJ1-2; D uncertain. The germline V and J ends were trimmed by 4 bases and 8 bases, with 14 bases remaining between them. Per the germline V gene, CDR1 is LNHDA and CDR2 is SQIVND (reference sequence). This CDR3 region has 13 residues. CDR3 sequence (DNA): TGTGCCAGTAGTAAAAGAGGGCTTGAGGGCTACACCTTC. Encoded protein: CASSKRGLEGYTF.

This sequence joins TRBV27 and TRBJ1-6; 9 nucleotides align to TRBD1. With V trimmed by 5 bases and J by 7 bases, 6 bases remained unmatched. Germline-derived CDR1 and CDR2 are MNHEY and SMNVEV (reference sequence). This CDR3 region has 15 residues. CDR3 sequence (DNA): TGTGCCAGCAGTGTTCCCGGGACAGGGAATTCACCCCTCCACTTT. The encoded protein is CASSVPGTGNSPLHF.

The rearrangement uses TRBV30 and TRBJ2-7; possible D gene TRBD1, 5 bases. Trimming removed 2 bases at V and 7 bases at J, with 27 bases between. CDR3 length: 17 residues. Germline loops: CDR1 GTSNPN, CDR2 SVGIG (reference sequence). CDR3 nucleotides: TGTGCCTGGAGTTTTCCCCCAGGCAGGGCGGTACGGTGGGAGCAGTACTTC. The encoded protein is CAWSFPPGRAVRWEQYF.

This clone was observed a single time. The chain couples TRBV6-4 to TRBJ2-5; 7 nucleotides match TRBD1. J lost 5 bases, V lost 6 bases, and 9 bases had no gene match. Germline loops: CDR1 MRHNA, CDR2 SNTAGT. This CDR3 region has 14 residues. The CDR3 DNA sequence: TGTGCCAGCAGCCCCGACAGGGCCGCGGAGACCCAGTACTTC. Its translation: CASSPDRAAETQYF.

The V gene is TRBV7-8, the J gene TRBJ2-7; 7 bases align to TRBD2. Germline CDR1 and CDR2: SGHVS and FQNEAQ. The CDR3 totals 16 residues. V trimming: 5 bases; J trimming: 0 bases; junction bases outside the gene matches: 10. The CDR3 sequence: CASSPHPGGSSYEQYF. The DNA for the CDR3 is TGTGCCAGCAGCCCGCACCCAGGCGGGAGCTCCTACGAGCAGTACTTC.

The chain is built from TRBV15 and TRBJ1-1; D is uncertain. CDR3 length: 14 amino acids. Trimming shortened V by 0 bases and J by 1 base, and 6 bases separated the two germline ends. Per germline, CDR1 LNHNV and CDR2 YYDKDF (reference sequence). Here the CDR3 DNA reads TGTGCCACCAGCAGAGAAAACGGGAACACTGAAGCTTTCTTT. It translates to CATSRENGNTEAFF.

CDR3 protein: CASTDGYNSPLHF. CDR3 in DNA: TGTGCCAGTACCGACGGGTACAATTCACCCCTCCACTTT. This sequence joins TRBV19 and TRBJ1-6; D gene unclear. Deletions cut 7 bases from V and 7 bases from J, with 11 bases between. The CDR3 contains 13 residues. CDR1 is LNHDA and CDR2 is SQIVND in the germline V gene (reference sequence). Based on the CDR3 plus reference TRBV19 and TRBJ1-6, the full variable domain is DGGITQSPKYLFRKEGQNVTLSCEQNLNHDAMYWYRQDPGQGLRLIYYSQIVNDFQKGDIAEGYSVSREKKESFPLTVTSAQKNPTAFYLCASTDGYNSPLHFGNGTRLTVT.

V is TRBV9 and J is TRBJ2-1; 9 bases match TRBD1. Losses at the gene ends were 3 bases for V and 2 bases for J; bases not matched to a gene: 3. The germline gives CDR1 SGDLS, CDR2 YYNGEE. The CDR3 consists of 15 residues. CDR3 amino acids: CASSAGTGTYNEQFF. CDR3 in DNA: TGTGCCAGCAGCGCGGGGACAGGGACCTACAATGAGCAGTTCTTC.

This chain joins TRBV2 and TRBJ1-4; D perhaps matches TRBD1 (6 bases). There are 14 residues in the CDR3. Trimming left V 3 bases short and J 5 bases short, with 10 bases between. Germline CDR1 reads SNHLY; CDR2 reads FYNNEI. CDR3 nucleotides: TGTGCCAGCAGTGAGGGCAGGGGAAATGAAAAACTGTTTTTT. It codes for CASSEGRGNEKLFF. Full variable domain (rest looked up from reference TRBV2 and TRBJ1-4): EPEVTQTPSHQVTQMGQEVILRCVPISNHLYFYWYRQILGQKVEFLVSFYNNEISEKSEIFDDQFSVERPDGSNFTLKIRSTKLEDSAMYFCASSEGRGNEKLFFGSGTQLSVL.

J is TRBJ1-2 and V is TRBV3-1 (or the pseudogene TRBV3-2), with D maybe TRBD1 (5 bases). CDR1 is LGHDT and CDR2 is YNNKEL in the germline V gene (reference sequence). This CDR3 contains 15 residues. Trimming shortened V by 1 base and J by 8 bases, and 17 bases separated the two germline ends. The chain's CDR3 is CASSQGAGDLGGYTF. Here the CDR3 DNA reads TGTGCCAGCAGCCAAGGCGCGGGGGACCTCGGCGGCTACACCTTC.

The rearrangement links TRBV5-4 to TRBJ2-7; 8 bases are shared with TRBD2. This CDR3 has 15 amino acids. The junction had 5 bases not matched to a gene; V was cut back by 0 bases and J by 3 bases. Germline values: CDR1 SGHNT, CDR2 YYREEE (reference sequence). In DNA form, the CDR3 reads TGTGCCAGCAGCTTGGGCATTCTAGCGGGCTACGAGCAGTACTTC. It yields the protein CASSLGILAGYEQYF.

The gene calls are TRBV7-9 and TRBJ1-2, with D perhaps matching TRBD1 (6 bases). Trimming took off 5 bases at V and 6 bases at J, with 19 bases between the two ends. The length of the CDR3 is 15 residues. CDR1 is SEHNR and CDR2 is FQNEAQ in the germline V gene (reference sequence). The CDR3 loop reads CASSEGGSGADGYTF. In DNA form, the CDR3 reads TGTGCCAGCAGCGAAGGGGGTTCCGGGGCTGATGGCTACACCTTC.

This chain uses TRBV5-4 with TRBJ2-2; 10 bases align to TRBD2. V dropped 5 bases and J dropped 1; count of bases not matched to a gene: 5. There are 16 residues in the CDR3. Germline V gene lookup returns CDR1 SGHNT and CDR2 YYREEE (reference sequence). CDR3 sequence reads: CASRDSGGLNTGELFF. CDR3 nucleotides: TGTGCCAGCAGGGATAGCGGGGGGCTGAACACCGGGGAGCTGTTTTTT.

The rearrangement joins TRBV20-1 to TRBJ2-1; 7 bases map to TRBD2. The V gene end was trimmed by 3 bases and the J gene end by 6 bases; junction bases not matched to a gene: 5. The length of the CDR3 is 13 residues. Germline lookup yields CDR1 DFQATT and CDR2 SNEGSKA (reference sequence). The CDR3 DNA is TGCAGTGCTAGTACGGGGGGAGTCAATGAGCAGTTCTTC. Amino acid sequence: CSASTGGVNEQFF.

The rearrangement joins TRBV7-3 to TRBJ2-3; 10 positions match TRBD2. The CDR3 spans 16 residues. The germline gives CDR1 SGHTA, CDR2 FQGTGA. Trimming at V came to 2 bases and at J to 0 bases, leaving 2 bases not matched to a gene. The CDR3 DNA follows: TGTGCCAGCAGCTTATATAGCGGGGGGAGCACAGATACGCAGTATTTT. Its translation is CASSLYSGGSTDTQYF.